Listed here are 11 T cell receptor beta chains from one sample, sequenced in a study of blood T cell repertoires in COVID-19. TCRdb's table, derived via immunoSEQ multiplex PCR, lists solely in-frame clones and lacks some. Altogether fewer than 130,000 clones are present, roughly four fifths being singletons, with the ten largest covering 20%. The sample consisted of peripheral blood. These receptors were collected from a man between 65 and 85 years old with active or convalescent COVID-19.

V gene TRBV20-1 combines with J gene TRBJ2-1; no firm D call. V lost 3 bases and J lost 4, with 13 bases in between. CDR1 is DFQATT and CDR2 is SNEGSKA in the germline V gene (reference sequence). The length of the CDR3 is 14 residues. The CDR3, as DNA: TGCAGTGCTAGTTATAGAGGATTTTACAATGAGCAGTTCTTC. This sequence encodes CSASYRGFYNEQFF.

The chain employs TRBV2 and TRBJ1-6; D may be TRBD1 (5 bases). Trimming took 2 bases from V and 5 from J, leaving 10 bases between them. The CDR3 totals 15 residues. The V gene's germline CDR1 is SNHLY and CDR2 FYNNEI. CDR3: CASSEQGSDNSPLHF. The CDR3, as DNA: TGTGCCAGCAGTGAACAGGGTTCAGATAATTCACCCCTCCACTTT.

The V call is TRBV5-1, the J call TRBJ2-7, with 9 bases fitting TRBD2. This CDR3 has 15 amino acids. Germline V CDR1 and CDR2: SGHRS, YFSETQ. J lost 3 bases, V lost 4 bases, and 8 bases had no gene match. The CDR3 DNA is TGCGCCAGCAGCCTCTCCGGGACTAGCAGCTACGAGCAGTACTTC. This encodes CASSLSGTSSYEQYF.

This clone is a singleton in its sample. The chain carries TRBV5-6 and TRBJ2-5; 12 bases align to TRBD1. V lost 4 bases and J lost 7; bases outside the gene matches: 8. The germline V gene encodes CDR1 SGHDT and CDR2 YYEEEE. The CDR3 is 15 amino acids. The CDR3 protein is CASSKPGTGGWTQYF. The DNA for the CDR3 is TGTGCCAGCAGCAAACCCGGGACAGGGGGCTGGACCCAGTACTTC.

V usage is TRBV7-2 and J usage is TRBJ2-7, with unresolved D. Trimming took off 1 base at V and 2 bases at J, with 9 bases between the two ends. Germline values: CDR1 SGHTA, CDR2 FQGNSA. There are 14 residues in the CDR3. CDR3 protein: CASSLGLAPYEQYF. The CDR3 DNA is TGTGCCAGCAGCTTAGGACTGGCTCCCTACGAGCAGTACTTC. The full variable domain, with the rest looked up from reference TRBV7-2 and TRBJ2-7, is GAGVSQSPSNKVTEKGKDVELRCDPISGHTALYWYRQSLGQGLEFLIYFQGNSAPDKSGLPSDRFSAERTGGSVSTLTIQRTQQEDSAVYLCASSLGLAPYEQYFGPGTRLTVT.

CDR3: CASTTFPISRGQTYEQYF. CDR3 bases: TGTGCCAGCACGACTTTCCCGATAAGTCGGGGACAAACCTACGAGCAGTACTTC. V and J are TRBV2 and TRBJ2-7; a weak D match, TRBD1 (6 bases). CDR1 SNHLY and CDR2 FYNNEI come from the germline V gene. This CDR3 region has 18 residues. Trimming left V 7 bases short and J 2 bases short, with 27 bases between. Drawing the rest from reference TRBV2 and TRBJ2-7, the complete variable domain is EPEVTQTPSHQVTQMGQEVILRCVPISNHLYFYWYRQILGQKVEFLVSFYNNEISEKSEIFDDQFSVERPDGSNFTLKIRSTKLEDSAMYFCASTTFPISRGQTYEQYFGPGTRLTVT.

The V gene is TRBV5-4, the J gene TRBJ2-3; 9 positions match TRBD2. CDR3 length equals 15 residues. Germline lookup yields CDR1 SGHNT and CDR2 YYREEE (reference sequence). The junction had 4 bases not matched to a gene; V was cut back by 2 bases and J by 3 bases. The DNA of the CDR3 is TGTGCCAGCAGCTTTAGCGGGGGATCGACAGATACGCAGTATTTT. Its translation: CASSFSGGSTDTQYF.

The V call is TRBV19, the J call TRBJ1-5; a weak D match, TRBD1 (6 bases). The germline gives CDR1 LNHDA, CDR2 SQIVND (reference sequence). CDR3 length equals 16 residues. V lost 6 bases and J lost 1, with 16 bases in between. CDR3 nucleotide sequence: TGTGCCAGTAGGGGACCCAGGGGAGGGAGCAATCAGCCCCAGCATTTT. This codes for CASRGPRGGSNQPQHF.

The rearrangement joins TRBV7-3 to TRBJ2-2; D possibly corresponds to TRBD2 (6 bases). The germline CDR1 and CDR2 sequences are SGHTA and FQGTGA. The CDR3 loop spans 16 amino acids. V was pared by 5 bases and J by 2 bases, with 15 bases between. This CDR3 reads CASSLAPTINTGELFF. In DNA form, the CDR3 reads TGTGCCAGCAGCCTAGCGCCGACCATAAACACCGGGGAGCTGTTTTTT.

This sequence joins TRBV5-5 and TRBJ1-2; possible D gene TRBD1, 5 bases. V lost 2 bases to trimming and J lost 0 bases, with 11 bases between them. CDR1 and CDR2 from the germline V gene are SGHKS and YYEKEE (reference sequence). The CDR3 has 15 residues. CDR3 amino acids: CASSLEGLANYGYTF. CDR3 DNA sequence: TGTGCCAGCAGCTTAGAGGGACTAGCTAACTATGGCTACACCTTC.

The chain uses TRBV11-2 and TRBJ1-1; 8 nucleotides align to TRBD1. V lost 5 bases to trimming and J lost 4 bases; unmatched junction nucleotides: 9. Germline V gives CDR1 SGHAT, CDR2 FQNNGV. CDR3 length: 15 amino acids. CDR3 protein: CASSPRTTGVTEAFF. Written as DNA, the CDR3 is TGTGCCAGCAGCCCACGGACGACAGGGGTCACTGAAGCTTTCTTT.